One sample yielded the 11 T cell receptor beta chains listed below, sequenced in a study of blood T cell repertoires in COVID-19. Sequencing was performed with immunoSEQ multiplex PCR; in TCRdb, only in-frame clones are kept and a portion is missing. The sample includes 150,000 or so clones, approximately 88% seen only once; the top ten take over 5%. Sequenced input: PBMCs or T cells enriched from blood (not recorded which). All receptors come from a man between 65 and 80 years old who had been exposed to COVID-19.

This clone was observed a handful of times. The V call is TRBV7-2, the J call TRBJ1-5; D unresolved. Trimming shortened V by 4 bases and J by 6 bases, and 10 bases separated the two germline ends. The CDR3 has 13 amino acids. In germline, CDR1 is SGHTA, CDR2 FQGNSA. CDR3 sequence (DNA): TGTGCCAGCAGCTCCATTGACACTCAGCCCCAGCATTTT. This encodes CASSSIDTQPQHF.

The genes are TRBV28 and TRBJ2-7; D possibly corresponds to TRBD1 (9 bases). Germline CDR1 MDHEN, CDR2 SYDVKM. Trimming stripped 7 bases from V and 7 bases from J, with 23 bases between. The CDR3 sequence is 15 residues long. As DNA, the CDR3 is TGTGCCAGCAAGGCGGGGGGACAGGGATCCGTGGAGCAGTACTTC. This sequence encodes CASKAGGQGSVEQYF.

The genes are TRBV28 and TRBJ2-6; 8 bases match TRBD1. The CDR3 has 22 residues. Trimming at V came to 5 bases and at J to 3 bases, leaving 24 bases not matched to a gene. From germline, CDR1 is MDHEN and CDR2 SYDVKM. In DNA form, the CDR3 reads TGTGCCAGCAGTATCTCGGGACCCGGGCAGGGGGCGCGAGGTTTTGGGGCCAACGTCCTGACTTTC. Amino acids: CASSISGPGQGARGFGANVLTF. The whole variable domain, filled in from reference TRBV28 and TRBJ2-6, reads DVKVTQSSRYLVKRTGEKVFLECVQDMDHENMFWYRQDPGLGLRLIYFSYDVKMKEKGDIPEGYSVSREKKERFSLILESASTNQTSMYLCASSISGPGQGARGFGANVLTFGAGSRLTVL.

This rearrangement joins TRBV28 to TRBJ2-5; TRBD1 is a possible D gene (7 bases). Looked up from germline, CDR1 is MDHEN and CDR2 is SYDVKM. The CDR3 has 14 residues. Between the trimmed V and J ends, which lost 3 bases and 5 bases, there was a span of 13 bases. Here the CDR3 reads CASSFGGGQETQYF. The CDR3 DNA reads as TGTGCCAGCAGTTTCGGAGGGGGCCAGGAGACCCAGTACTTC.

The genes are TRBV7-2 and TRBJ2-1; 9 bases agree with TRBD2. The CDR3 has 15 amino acids. V lost 3 bases to trimming and J lost 6 bases; unmatched junction nucleotides: 6. Germline lookup yields CDR1 SGHTA and CDR2 FQGNSA. The CDR3 DNA reads TGTGCCAGCAGCTTTCTAGCGGGAAAACTCAATGAGCAGTTCTTC. It codes for CASSFLAGKLNEQFF.

This sequence joins TRBV28 and TRBJ1-4, with 7 bases identical to TRBD1. CDR1 and CDR2 (germline): MDHEN, SYDVKM. This CDR3 has 15 amino acids. Germline trimming cut 2 bases from V and 7 bases from J; bases unmatched to any gene: 7. This CDR3 is CASSLPVGQSEKLFF. The DNA of the CDR3 is TGTGCCAGCAGTTTACCTGTGGGACAGTCTGAAAAACTGTTTTTT.

The gene calls are TRBV5-1 and TRBJ2-1; TRBD1 matches 9 bases. CDR1 and CDR2 (germline): SGHRS, YFSETQ. The CDR3 has 16 residues. The junction had 9 bases not matched to a gene; V was cut back by 4 bases and J by 4 bases. The CDR3 spells CASSLRTGTGYNEQFF. The CDR3 region has the DNA TGCGCCAGCAGCCTCAGGACCGGGACAGGGTACAATGAGCAGTTCTTC.

In DNA, the CDR3 is TGTGCCAGTAGTTCAGACAGGATCCTAAGAGGCTACACCTTC. Translating gives CASSSDRILRGYTF. This chain links TRBV19 with TRBJ1-2; a weak D match, TRBD1 (6 bases). V gave up 5 bases and J gave up 8 bases, with 18 bases separating them. Looked up from germline, CDR1 is LNHDA and CDR2 is SQIVND (reference sequence). The CDR3 loop spans 14 amino acids.

This clone was seen more than once but under ten times. The CDR3 DNA reads TGCGCCAGCAGCCGAGATCCGGTGAGCTCCTACGAGCAGTACTTC. Its translation: CASSRDPVSSYEQYF. The genes are TRBV5-1 and TRBJ2-7; D uncertain. From germline, CDR1 is SGHRS and CDR2 YFSETQ. The ends were cut back, 4 bases at V and 0 bases at J, with 14 bases in the middle. This CDR3 has 15 amino acids. Complete variable domain (other parts from reference TRBV5-1 and TRBJ2-7): KAGVTQTPRYLIKTRGQQVTLSCSPISGHRSVSWYQQTPGQGLQFLFEYFSETQRNKGNFPGRFSGRQFSNSRSEMNVSTLELGDSALYLCASSRDPVSSYEQYFGPGTRLTVT.

The chain recombines TRBV13 with TRBJ2-5; D is perhaps TRBD1 (6 bases). The germline V gene has CDR1 PRHDT and CDR2 FYEKMQ (reference sequence). Trimming cost V 3 bases and J 0 bases, with 8 bases left between them. The CDR3 spans 14 residues. CDR3: CASSFRGNQETQYF. CDR3 coding DNA: TGTGCCAGCAGCTTTAGGGGGAACCAAGAGACCCAGTACTTC.

This clone was seen more than once but under ten times. The chain is built from TRBV4-1 and TRBJ1-5, with D possibly being TRBD1 (5 bases). Germline V gene data show CDR1 as MGHRA and CDR2 as YSYEKL. Trimming removed 1 base from V and 6 bases from J, with 10 bases in between. The CDR3 runs 14 residues. The chain's CDR3 is CASSQARALQPQHF. The CDR3 DNA is TGCGCCAGCAGCCAAGCCAGGGCCCTTCAGCCCCAGCATTTT.